One sample yielded the 4 T cell receptor beta chains listed below, sequenced in a study of T-cell memory formation after mild COVID-19. TCRdb redid the calling of the 5' RACE reads with MiXCR, one entry per CDR3 protein. Among roughly 51,000 distinct CDR3 sequences listed, 5.5% to 7.5% were seen once. Sequencing was performed on PBMCs or a T cell subset sorted from them (not recorded which). Source of these receptors: a man younger than 30 who had mild COVID-19 (a few samples of this study predate the infection). Cell type and time point are not known.

This chain joins TRBV29-1 and TRBJ1-1; maybe TRBD1 (6 bases). The CDR3 covers 13 residues. The ends were cut back, 7 bases at V and 4 bases at J, with 16 bases in the middle. Germline V gene sequence: CDR1 SQVTM, CDR2 ANQGSEA. CDR3 sequence reads: CSALWGAGTEAFF. The CDR3 DNA reads TGCAGCGCCCTGTGGGGGGCGGGCACTGAAGCTTTCTTT.

This clonotype was detected many times. This chain links TRBV7-2 with TRBJ2-7; D is uncertain. Between the trimmed V and J ends, which lost 4 bases and 6 bases, there was a span of 13 bases. This CDR3 region has 13 residues. In germline, CDR1 is SGHTA, CDR2 FQGNSA. CDR3 loop: CASSYPRVSEQYF. The CDR3 region has the DNA TGTGCCAGCAGCTACCCTCGGGTCTCCGAGCAGTACTTC.

This rearrangement joins TRBV24-1 to TRBJ2-6; unclear D gene. Trimming removed 2 bases from V and 0 bases from J, with 4 bases in between. From germline, CDR1 is KGHDR and CDR2 SFDVKD. The CDR3 contains 15 residues. CDR3 nucleotides: TGTGCCACCAGTGATTATTCCTCTGGGGCCAACGTCCTGACTTTC. Translated, it gives CATSDYSSGANVLTF.

This clonotype was counted between two and nine times. The chain employs TRBV6-2 or TRBV6-3 and TRBJ2-7; possible D gene TRBD1, 6 bases. The germline V gene encodes CDR1 MNHEY and CDR2 SVGEGT. Trimming removed 8 bases from V and 0 bases from J, with 11 bases in between. This CDR3 is built from 13 residues. For the CDR3, the DNA is TGTGCCAGCTGGGGGCCGAGCTCCTACGAGCAGTACGTC. Residues: CASWGPSSYEQYV.